These 16 T cell receptor beta chains came from one sample sequenced in a study of cytomegalovirus exposure and HLA in healthy donors. PCR primers comprised 60 Vbeta and 13 Jbeta primers. Generated by immunoSEQ multiplex PCR, the TCRdb table keeps only in-frame clones and is missing some. The sample shows around 140,000 clones, around two thirds of them seen only once. Material: PBMCs. The receptors stem from a woman aged 40 to 50 in good health and CMV-seronegative.

The V call is TRBV2, the J call TRBJ2-1, with D possibly TRBD2 on 5 matching bases. This CDR3 region has 14 residues. V gave up 2 bases and J gave up 4 bases, with 9 bases separating them. Germline CDR1 is SNHLY and CDR2 is FYNNEI. Here the CDR3 DNA reads TGTGCCAGCAGTGAATCGGGGAGTTACAATGAGCAGTTCTTC. It codes for CASSESGSYNEQFF.

The chain carries TRBV4-3 and TRBJ1-1; TRBD1 is a possible D gene (6 bases). This CDR3 region has 16 residues. Looked up from germline, CDR1 is LGHNA and CDR2 is YSLEER. V lost 1 base and J lost 8, with 20 bases in between. Here the CDR3 reads CASSQGGGWAGEEAFF. The CDR3 coding sequence is TGCGCCAGCAGCCAAGGGGGTGGGTGGGCAGGGGAGGAAGCTTTCTTT.

V is TRBV7-8 and J is TRBJ2-1; 9 bases are a match to TRBD2. There are 21 residues in the CDR3. J gave up 7 bases and V 6 bases, and 28 bases lay outside the gene matches. Germline-derived CDR1 and CDR2 are SGHVS and FQNEAQ. CDR3 loop: CASSPAGGTTFFGGPANEQFF. CDR3 sequence (DNA): TGTGCCAGCAGTCCTGCGGGGGGGACTACCTTTTTTGGTGGGCCGGCGAATGAGCAGTTCTTC. Based on the CDR3 plus reference TRBV7-8 and TRBJ2-1, the full variable domain is GAGVSQSPRYKVAKRGQDVALRCDPISGHVSLFWYQQALGQGPEFLTYFQNEAQLDKSGLPSDRFFAERPEGSVSTLKIQRTQQEDSAVYLCASSPAGGTTFFGGPANEQFFGPGTRLTVL.

The chain joins TRBV7-9 to TRBJ2-7, with D possibly being TRBD1 (6 bases). This CDR3 contains 14 residues. V gave up 3 bases and J gave up 2 bases, with 11 bases separating them. CDR1 and CDR2 from the germline V gene are SEHNR and FQNEAQ (reference sequence). The CDR3 DNA follows: TGTGCCAGCAGCTTTGGGACACCTCCCTACGAGCAGTACTTC. As protein: CASSFGTPPYEQYF.

The rearrangement uses TRBV30 and TRBJ2-5, with TRBD2 matching over 8 bases. The CDR3 is made up of 14 amino acids. Germline V CDR1 and CDR2: GTSNPN, SVGIG (reference sequence). With V trimmed by 3 bases and J by 1 base, 4 bases remained unmatched. This chain's CDR3 is CAWRKRGSQETQYF. The DNA of the CDR3 is TGTGCCTGGAGAAAGCGGGGGTCCCAAGAGACCCAGTACTTC.

This clone occurred a few times. The chain has TRBV10-1 and TRBJ1-2; D is unclear. The germline gives CDR1 WNHNN, CDR2 SYGVQD (reference sequence). The CDR3 contains 14 residues. V was cut by 1 base and J by 5 bases, with 11 bases left in between. The CDR3 loop reads CASSELMRCYGYTF. The CDR3 nucleotides read TGCGCCAGCAGTGAGTTAATGCGATGTTATGGCTACACCTTC.

The rearrangement joins TRBV19 to TRBJ1-1; 11 nucleotides align to TRBD1. V lost 9 bases and J lost 3; bases outside the gene matches: 3. The CDR3 is 13 amino acids. Germline assignment: CDR1 LNHDA and CDR2 SQIVND (reference sequence). The CDR3: CASLDRGHTEAFF. The CDR3 DNA reads TGTGCCAGCCTGGACAGGGGGCACACTGAAGCTTTCTTT.

Only a few counts were recorded for this clone. The V gene is TRBV15, the J gene TRBJ1-3; 8 nucleotides match TRBD1. The V and J ends lost 5 bases and 12 bases, in that order; junction bases with no gene match: 6. CDR3 length: 12 residues. CDR1 LNHNV and CDR2 YYDKDF come from the germline V gene (reference sequence). The CDR3 DNA reads as TGTGCCACCAGCCCGCGACAGGGGATCATATATTTT. Translation gives CATSPRQGIIYF.

The chain couples TRBV7-8 to TRBJ1-6; 7 positions agree with TRBD1. The germline gives CDR1 SGHVS, CDR2 FQNEAQ. The trim removed 4 bases at V and 6 bases at J, leaving 3 bases unmatched. The length of the CDR3 is 14 residues. The CDR3 here is CASSYGTANSPLHF. The CDR3, as DNA: TGTGCCAGCAGCTACGGGACAGCTAATTCACCCCTCCACTTT.

The chain uses TRBV2 and TRBJ1-1, with D possibly being TRBD1 (5 bases). Trimming pared 4 bases from V and 6 bases from J, leaving 18 bases between. The CDR3 length is 15 residues. Germline CDR1 is SNHLY and CDR2 is FYNNEI. CDR3 sequence reads: CASSGGQLDISEAFF. CDR3 nucleotides: TGTGCCAGCAGTGGGGGCCAGCTCGACATTTCTGAAGCTTTCTTT. Using reference TRBV2 and TRBJ1-1 for the parts outside the CDR3, the full variable domain is EPEVTQTPSHQVTQMGQEVILRCVPISNHLYFYWYRQILGQKVEFLVSFYNNEISEKSEIFDDQFSVERPDGSNFTLKIRSTKLEDSAMYFCASSGGQLDISEAFFGQGTRLTVV.

Concerning this clone: Relative to the germline gene, one junction end is altered; a read error may explain this. The chain joins TRBV5-1 to TRBJ1-4; possibly TRBD1 for D (6 bases). Germline V gives CDR1 SGHRS, CDR2 YFSETQ. This CDR3 contains 15 residues. The CDR3 is CASSLLGTTNEKLFF. CDR3 bases: TGCGCCAGCAGCTTGTTGGGGACAACCAATGAAAAACTGTTTTTT.

The CDR3 DNA reads as TGTGCCAGCTCGGCCAGAGGGACTGAAGCTTTCTTT. Protein sequence: CASSARGTEAFF. V gene TRBV18 combines with J gene TRBJ1-1; D ambiguous. CDR3 length equals 12 residues. V was trimmed by 6 bases and J by 5 bases, leaving 10 bases between them. Germline V gives CDR1 KGHSH, CDR2 LQKENI.

In its sample, this clone was seen once. The CDR3 loop is CASSVAGQGGETQYF. The CDR3, as DNA: TGTGCCAGCAGCGTAGCGGGACAGGGTGGAGAGACCCAGTACTTC. The V gene is TRBV9, the J gene TRBJ2-5; 9 positions match TRBD1. V trimming: 0 bases; J trimming: 4 bases; junction bases outside the gene matches: 4. CDR3 length equals 15 residues. Germline V gene sequence: CDR1 SGDLS, CDR2 YYNGEE.

This clone came up once. The V call is TRBV15, the J call TRBJ2-2; 7 bases match TRBD1. J gave up 2 bases and V 3 bases, and 6 bases lay outside the gene matches. Germline V gene sequence: CDR1 LNHNV, CDR2 YYDKDF (reference sequence). The CDR3 length is 16 residues. The chain's CDR3 is CATSSPRQGNTGELFF. CDR3 nucleotides: TGTGCCACCAGCAGTCCTCGACAGGGCAACACCGGGGAGCTGTTTTTT.

This chain connects TRBV6-1 to TRBJ2-7, with a tentative D call TRBD1 (5 bases). There are 14 residues in the CDR3. V dropped 6 bases and J dropped 0 bases, with 12 bases sitting between them. Germline values: CDR1 MNHNS, CDR2 SASEGT. In DNA, the CDR3 is TGTGCCAGCAGGAATACAGGAGACTCCTACGAGCAGTACTTC. Translation: CASRNTGDSYEQYF.

The V and J genes are TRBV28 and TRBJ1-2; no firm D call. The V end lost 3 bases, the J end lost 2 bases, and 7 bases lay between the germline ends. The CDR3 extends over 13 amino acids. Germline CDR1 is MDHEN and CDR2 is SYDVKM. CDR3 nucleotides: TGTGCCAGCAGTTTTCCGGTCAACTATGGCTACACCTTC. Its translation: CASSFPVNYGYTF.